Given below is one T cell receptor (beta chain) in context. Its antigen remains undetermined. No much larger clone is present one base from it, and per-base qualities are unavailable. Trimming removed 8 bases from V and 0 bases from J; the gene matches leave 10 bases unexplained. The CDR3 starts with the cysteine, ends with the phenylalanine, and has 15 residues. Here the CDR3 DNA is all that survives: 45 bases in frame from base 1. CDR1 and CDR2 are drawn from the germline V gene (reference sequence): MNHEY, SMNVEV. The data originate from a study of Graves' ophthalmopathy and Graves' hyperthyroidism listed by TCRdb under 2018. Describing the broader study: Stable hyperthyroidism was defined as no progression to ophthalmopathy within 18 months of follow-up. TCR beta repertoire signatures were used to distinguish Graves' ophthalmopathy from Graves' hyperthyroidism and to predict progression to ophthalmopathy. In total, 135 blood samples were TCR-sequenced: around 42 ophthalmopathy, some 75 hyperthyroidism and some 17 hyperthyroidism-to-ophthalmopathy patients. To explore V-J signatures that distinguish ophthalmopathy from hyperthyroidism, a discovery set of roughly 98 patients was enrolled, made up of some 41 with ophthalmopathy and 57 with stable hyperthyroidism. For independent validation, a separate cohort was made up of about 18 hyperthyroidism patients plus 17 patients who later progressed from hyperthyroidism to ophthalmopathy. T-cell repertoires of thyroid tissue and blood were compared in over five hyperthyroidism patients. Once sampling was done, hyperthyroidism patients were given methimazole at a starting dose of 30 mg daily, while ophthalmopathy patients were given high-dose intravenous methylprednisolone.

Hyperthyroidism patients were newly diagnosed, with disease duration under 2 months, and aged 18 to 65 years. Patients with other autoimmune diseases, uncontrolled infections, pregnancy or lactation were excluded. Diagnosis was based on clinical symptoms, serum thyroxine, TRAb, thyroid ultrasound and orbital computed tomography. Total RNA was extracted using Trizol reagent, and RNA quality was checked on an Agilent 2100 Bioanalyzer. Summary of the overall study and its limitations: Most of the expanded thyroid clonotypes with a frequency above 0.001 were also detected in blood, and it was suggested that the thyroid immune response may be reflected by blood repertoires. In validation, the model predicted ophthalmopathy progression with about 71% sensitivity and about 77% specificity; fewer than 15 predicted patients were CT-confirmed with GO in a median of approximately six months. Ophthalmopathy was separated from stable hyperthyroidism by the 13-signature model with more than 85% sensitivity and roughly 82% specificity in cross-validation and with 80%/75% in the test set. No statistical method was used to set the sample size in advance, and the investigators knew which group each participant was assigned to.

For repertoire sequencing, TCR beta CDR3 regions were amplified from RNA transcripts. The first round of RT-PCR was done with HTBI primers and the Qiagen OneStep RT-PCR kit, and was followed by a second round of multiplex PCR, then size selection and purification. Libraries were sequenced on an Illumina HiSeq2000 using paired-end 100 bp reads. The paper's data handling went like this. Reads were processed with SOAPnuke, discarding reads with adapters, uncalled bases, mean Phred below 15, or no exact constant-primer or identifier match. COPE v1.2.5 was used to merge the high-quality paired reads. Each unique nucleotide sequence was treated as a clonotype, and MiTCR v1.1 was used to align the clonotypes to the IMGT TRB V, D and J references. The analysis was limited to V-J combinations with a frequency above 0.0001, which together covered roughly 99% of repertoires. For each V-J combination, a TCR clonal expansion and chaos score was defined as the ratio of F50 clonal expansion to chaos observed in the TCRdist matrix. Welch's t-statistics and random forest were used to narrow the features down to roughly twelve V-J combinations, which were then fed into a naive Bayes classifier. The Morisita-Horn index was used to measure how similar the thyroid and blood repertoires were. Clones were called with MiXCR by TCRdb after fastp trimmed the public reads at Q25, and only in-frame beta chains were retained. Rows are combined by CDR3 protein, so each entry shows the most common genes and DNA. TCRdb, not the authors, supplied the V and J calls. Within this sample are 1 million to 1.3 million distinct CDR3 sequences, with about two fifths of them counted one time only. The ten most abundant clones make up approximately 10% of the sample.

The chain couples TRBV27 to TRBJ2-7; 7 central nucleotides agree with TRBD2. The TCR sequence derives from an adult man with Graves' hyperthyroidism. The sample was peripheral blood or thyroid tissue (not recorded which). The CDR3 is CASGRLAENSYEQYF. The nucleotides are TGTGCCAGCGGGCGTCTAGCGGAAAACTCCTACGAGCAGTACTTC.